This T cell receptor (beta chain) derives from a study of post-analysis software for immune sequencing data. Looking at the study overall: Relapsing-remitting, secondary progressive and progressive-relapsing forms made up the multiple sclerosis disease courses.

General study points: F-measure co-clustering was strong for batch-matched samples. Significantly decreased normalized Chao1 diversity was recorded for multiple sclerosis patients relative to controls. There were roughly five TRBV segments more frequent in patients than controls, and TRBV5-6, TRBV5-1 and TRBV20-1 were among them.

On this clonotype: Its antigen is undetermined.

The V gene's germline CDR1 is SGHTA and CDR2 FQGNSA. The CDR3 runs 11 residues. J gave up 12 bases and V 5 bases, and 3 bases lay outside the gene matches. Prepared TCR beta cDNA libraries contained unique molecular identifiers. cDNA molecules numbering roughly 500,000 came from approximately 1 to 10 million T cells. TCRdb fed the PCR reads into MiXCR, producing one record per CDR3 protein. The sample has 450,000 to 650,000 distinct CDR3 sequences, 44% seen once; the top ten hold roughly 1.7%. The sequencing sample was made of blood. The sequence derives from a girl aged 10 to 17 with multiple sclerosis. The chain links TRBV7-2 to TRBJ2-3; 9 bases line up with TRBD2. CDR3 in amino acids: CASSDSGSQYF. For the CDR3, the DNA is TGTGCCAGCAGCGATAGCGGGAGCCAGTATTTT.